The T cell receptor beta chain under discussion was sequenced for a study of T cells in Graves' hyperthyroidism and ophthalmopathy. There were TCR beta CDR3 regions amplified from RNA transcripts. First-round RT-PCR targeting the TCR CDR3 was performed with the HTBI primer set. TCRdb used MiXCR to reprocess the multiplex PCR reads, holding one entry per CDR3 protein. The top ten hold approximately 14% of the sample, which has 500,000 to 650,000 distinct CDR3 sequences, less than 15% seen once. This TCR derives from a woman in her 40s with Graves' hyperthyroidism. The specimen sequenced was blood.

The CDR3 nucleotides read TGTGCCAGCAGGCCGGGACAGGGGGCAAATCAGCCCCAGCATTTT. Amino acids: CASRPGQGANQPQHF. The chain joins TRBV27 to TRBJ1-5, with 12 bases matching TRBD1. Germline lookup yields CDR1 MNHEY and CDR2 SMNVEV (reference sequence). V lost 6 bases and J lost 4; bases outside the gene matches: 4. The CDR3 is 15 amino acids.